A selection of T cell receptor beta chains follows, all from one sample in a study of technical replicates of blood from a few donors. Sequencing used immunoSEQ multiplex PCR; TCRdb keeps in-frame clones, though not all of them. The sample holds approximately 81,000 clones, 80% to 90% seen once. Material for sequencing was PBMCs. The receptors shown here come from a human donor in good health. Some clones in this sample may be carry-over from other donors' samples. Both conserved end residues are part of each CDR3. The D gene is left open where the match is weak. Clone size, where shown, is once, few, many, or a class for clones that have expanded.

j_gene: TRBJ2-5; abundance: NA; d_gene: NA; v_gene: TRBV4-3; len: 17; CDR3aa: CASSQDARAGYQETQYF; CDR3nt: TGCGCCAGCAGCCAAGACGCAAGGGCGGGATACCAAGAGACCCAGTACTTC
j_gene: TRBJ1-1; abundance: NA; d_gene: NA; v_gene: TRBV2; len: 12; CDR3aa: CASSERGIEAFF; CDR3nt: TGTGCCAGCAGTGAAAGGGGGATTGAAGCTTTCTTT
j_gene: TRBJ2-2; abundance: NA; d_gene: NA; v_gene: TRBV5-8; len: 14; CDR3aa: CASSLEGWSGELFF; CDR3nt: TGTGCCAGCAGCCTCGAGGGTTGGTCCGGGGAGCTGTTTTTT
j_gene: TRBJ2-1; abundance: few; d_gene: NA; v_gene: TRBV7-8; len: 17; CDR3aa: CASSSLRGIRRYNEQFF; CDR3nt: TGTGCCAGCAGCTCCCTCCGCGGGATCCGGAGATATAATGAGCAGTTCTTC
j_gene: TRBJ2-3; abundance: NA; d_gene: NA; v_gene: TRBV5-1; len: 15; CDR3aa: CASRIQGAGTDTQYF; CDR3nt: TGCGCCAGCAGGATTCAGGGCGCCGGGACAGATACGCAGTATTTT
j_gene: TRBJ1-1; abundance: NA; d_gene: NA; v_gene: TRBV18; len: 14; CDR3aa: CASSPSGVNTEAFF; CDR3nt: TGTGCCAGCTCACCCTCCGGAGTGAACACTGAAGCTTTCTTT
j_gene: TRBJ2-1; abundance: NA; d_gene: TRBD2; v_gene: TRBV6-6; len: 15; CDR3aa: CASSYPGLAGYEQFF; CDR3nt: TGTGCCAGCAGTTACCCGGGACTAGCGGGCTATGAGCAGTTCTTC
j_gene: TRBJ2-1; abundance: NA; d_gene: TRBD2; v_gene: TRBV4-3; len: 14; CDR3aa: CASSQSGLNNEQFF; CDR3nt: TGCGCCAGCAGCCAATCGGGACTAAACAATGAGCAGTTCTTC
j_gene: TRBJ2-5; abundance: few; d_gene: NA; v_gene: TRBV2; len: 14; CDR3aa: CASRPEQGKETQYF; CDR3nt: TGTGCCAGCAGGCCGGAACAGGGAAAGGAGACCCAGTACTTC
j_gene: TRBJ2-5; abundance: NA; d_gene: NA; v_gene: TRBV6-1; len: 15; CDR3aa: CASGSEGGNQETQYF; CDR3nt: TGTGCCAGCGGATCGGAGGGCGGGAACCAAGAGACCCAGTACTTC
j_gene: TRBJ2-7; abundance: NA; d_gene: NA; v_gene: TRBV5-1; len: 16; CDR3aa: CASSPLLADSSYEQYF; CDR3nt: TGCGCCAGCAGCCCACTGCTAGCGGACAGCTCCTACGAGCAGTACTTC